This is a list of T cell receptor beta chains from one sample in a study of T cells in Graves' hyperthyroidism and ophthalmopathy. TCRdb re-called the multiplex PCR reads with MiXCR, one entry per CDR3 protein. The sample shows around 500,000 distinct CDR3 sequences, around a fifth of them seen only once. Sequenced: blood. The receptors here all came from a woman in her seventies with Graves' ophthalmopathy. Both conserved end residues are part of each CDR3. A D gene is named only where the DNA matches it firmly. Some rows have no size entry. The others give once, few or many, or a class for an expanded clone.

v_gene,j_gene,d_gene,abundance,CDR3aa,CDR3nt
TRBV7-9,TRBJ2-1,-,-,CASSFLGGVDNEQFF,TGTGCCAGCAGCTTTTTAGGGGGAGTTGACAATGAGCAGTTCTTC
TRBV19,TRBJ2-1,-,-,CASNPGRGSYNEQFF,TGTGCCAGTAACCCCGGTCGCGGTTCCTACAATGAGCAGTTCTTC
TRBV5-1,TRBJ2-2,-,-,CASSFGVAANTGELFF,TGCGCCAGCAGCTTTGGAGTAGCGGCGAACACCGGGGAGCTGTTTTTT
TRBV9,TRBJ1-2,-,-,CASSPLGSYGYTF,TGTGCCAGCAGCCCTCTGGGGTCCTATGGCTACACCTTC
TRBV6-1,TRBJ1-2,TRBD1,many,CASSYKATGAVYGYTF,TGTGCCAGCAGTTACAAGGCGACAGGGGCCGTCTATGGCTACACCTTC
TRBV20-1,TRBJ2-7,-,-,CSAPLGGSFYEQYF,TGCAGTGCCCCCCTAGGGGGGAGTTTCTACGAGCAGTACTTC
TRBV6-1,TRBJ1-3,-,-,CASSVSTGSSGNTTYF,TGTGCCAGCAGTGTCTCAACAGGGTCCTCTGGAAACACCACATATTTT
TRBV12-5,TRBJ2-3,-,few,CASGFGQTADTQYF,TGTGCTAGTGGTTTCGGACAGACTGCAGATACGCAGTATTTT
TRBV5-1,TRBJ2-1,-,-,CASSLQSGPSYNEQFF,TGCGCCAGCAGCTTACAGAGCGGTCCCTCCTACAATGAGCAGTTCTTC
TRBV28,TRBJ1-2,-,many,CASIVSGMSGYTF,TGTGCCAGCATCGTTTCGGGGATGTCTGGCTACACCTTC
TRBV6-1,TRBJ1-1,-,few,CASSPHNGNTEAFF,TGTGCCAGCAGTCCACACAATGGGAACACTGAAGCTTTCTTT
TRBV7-2,TRBJ1-2,TRBD1,many,CASSLKTDRVDYGYTF,TGTGCCAGCAGCTTAAAAACGGACAGGGTTGACTATGGCTACACCTTC
TRBV13,TRBJ1-6,-,many,CASSLQDSPLHF,TGTGCCAGCAGCTTACAGGACTCACCCCTCCACTTT
TRBV6-5,TRBJ1-3,-,-,CASSYEISGNTIYF,TGTGCCAGCAGTTACGAGATCTCTGGAAACACCATATATTTT
TRBV28,TRBJ1-4,-,-,CASRFLATGAFEKLFF,TGTGCCAGCAGATTTCTTGCGACGGGGGCCTTTGAAAAACTGTTTTTT
TRBV5-1,TRBJ2-7,TRBD1,-,CASSKGTGINEQYF,TGCGCCAGCAGCAAAGGGACAGGTATTAACGAGCAGTACTTC
TRBV20-1,TRBJ2-3,-,many,CSAGERLGGRPTDTQYF,TGCAGTGCTGGGGAGAGACTAGGAGGCCGACCCACAGATACGCAGTATTTT
TRBV30,TRBJ1-1,-,few,CASRKRSMNTEAFF,TGTGCGTCCCGTAAGCGCAGTATGAACACTGAAGCTTTCTTT
TRBV7-2,TRBJ2-7,-,few,CASSLIDSISSYEQYF,TGTGCCAGCAGCTTAATAGACAGCATATCCTCCTACGAGCAGTACTTC
TRBV6-1,TRBJ1-5,-,many,CASSEARWGGHQPQHF,TGTGCCAGCAGTGAAGCGCGTTGGGGAGGGCATCAGCCCCAGCATTTT
TRBV7-2,TRBJ2-7,TRBD2,many,CASSLTSGSGYEQYF,TGTGCCAGCAGCCTAACTAGCGGGAGTGGTTACGAGCAGTACTTC
TRBV6-1,TRBJ1-2,TRBD1,many,CASSWDRVGGYTF,TGTGCCAGCAGCTGGGACAGGGTAGGAGGCTACACCTTC
TRBV6-1,TRBJ1-5,-,-,CASRSTGFSNQPQHF,TGTGCCAGCAGGTCAACAGGTTTTAGCAATCAGCCCCAGCATTTT
TRBV7-9,TRBJ2-1,-,-,CASSLAKGFGYNEQFF,TGTGCCAGCAGCTTAGCGAAGGGATTCGGGTACAATGAGCAGTTCTTC
TRBV7-2,TRBJ1-2,TRBD1,-,CASSLHRGRGGYTF,TGTGCCAGCAGCTTACACAGGGGAAGGGGTGGCTACACCTTC
TRBV6-2/TRBV6-3,TRBJ2-1,TRBD2,many,CASSYSQREASYNEQFF,TGTGCCAGCAGTTACTCCCAGCGGGAGGCCTCCTACAATGAGCAGTTCTTC
TRBV7-2,TRBJ1-6,TRBD1,many,CASSIRTGDSPLHF,TGTGCCAGCAGCATCCGGACAGGGGATTCACCCCTCCACTTT
TRBV18,TRBJ2-5,-,many,CASSRGAQETQYF,TGTGCCAGCTCCCGAGGAGCACAAGAGACCCAGTACTTC
TRBV20-1,TRBJ2-3,-,once,CSASYTSTGTDTQYF,TGCAGTGCTTCGTACACTAGTACCGGGACAGATACGCAGTATTTT
TRBV28,TRBJ1-1,TRBD1,-,CASSLRAGGTSEAFF,TGTGCCAGCAGTCTCCGGGCAGGGGGAACAAGTGAAGCTTTCTTT
TRBV7-9,TRBJ1-2,-,many,CASSLELGRDRGYTF,TGTGCCAGCAGCCTCGAACTAGGCAGGGATAGAGGCTACACCTTC
TRBV12-3/TRBV12-4,TRBJ2-2,TRBD1,-,CASSYGQARDTGELFF,TGTGCCAGCAGTTATGGACAGGCCCGAGATACCGGGGAGCTGTTTTTT
TRBV12-3/TRBV12-4,TRBJ2-1,-,few,CASSPWTTLNNEQFF,TGTGCCAGCAGTCCCTGGACTACGCTTAACAATGAGCAGTTCTTC
TRBV5-6,TRBJ2-3,TRBD1,-,CASSQRQGGDTQYF,TGTGCCAGCAGCCAAAGACAGGGGGGCGATACGCAGTATTTT
TRBV5-1,TRBJ2-3,-,few,CASGLDKTSTDTQYF,TGCGCCAGCGGATTGGACAAAACTAGCACAGATACGCAGTATTTT
TRBV3-1,TRBJ1-2,TRBD1,-,CASSQLLGQTNYGYTF,TGTGCCAGCAGCCAGTTGCTGGGACAGACCAACTATGGCTACACCTTC
TRBV12-3/TRBV12-4,TRBJ2-5,-,many,CASSFRQAGETQYF,TGTGCCAGCAGTTTTAGGCAGGCAGGGGAGACCCAGTACTTC
TRBV12-3/TRBV12-4,TRBJ1-1,-,-,CASTRGLAEAFF,TGTGCCAGCACCAGGGGTCTCGCTGAAGCTTTCTTT
TRBV5-4,TRBJ2-5,-,few,CASSLEQKTQYF,TGTGCCAGCAGCTTGGAGCAAAAGACCCAGTACTTC
TRBV3-1,TRBJ2-5,-,-,CASSHAKETQYF,TGTGCCAGCAGCCATGCTAAAGAGACCCAGTACTTC
TRBV5-4,TRBJ2-3,-,-,CASSRPDRSTDTQYF,TGTGCCAGCAGTCGACCCGACAGGAGCACAGATACGCAGTATTTT
TRBV12-3/TRBV12-4,TRBJ2-7,TRBD2,many,CASSLGLAEVYEQYF,TGTGCCAGCAGTTTAGGGCTAGCGGAGGTCTACGAGCAGTACTTC
TRBV20-1,TRBJ1-6,-,-,CSAQGPYNSPLHF,TGCAGTGCTCAGGGGCCCTATAATTCACCCCTCCACTTT
TRBV5-6,TRBJ2-3,TRBD2,-,CASSLDNGRATDTQYF,TGTGCCAGCAGCTTGGATAACGGGAGGGCCACAGATACGCAGTATTTT
TRBV6-1,TRBJ1-6,-,few,CASKSQTYNSPLHF,TGTGCCAGCAAGTCCCAGACCTATAATTCACCCCTCCACTTT
TRBV19,TRBJ2-7,-,-,CASSIQVLGPFSYEQYF,TGTGCCAGTAGTATCCAGGTCCTGGGACCGTTCTCCTACGAGCAGTACTTC
TRBV12-3/TRBV12-4,TRBJ2-3,-,many,CASKASTDTQYF,TGTGCCAGCAAGGCGAGCACAGATACGCAGTATTTT